These T cell receptor beta chains were read from a single sample in a study of shared clonotypes between healthy human individuals. Repertoires were generated with immunoSEQ multiplex PCR, while TCRdb's copy carries only in-frame clones and drops some. The table records 330,000 or so clones, around 72% of them present only once. Sequencing was performed on memory CD4+ T cells sorted from blood. The receptor source for this set is a man aged 25-45 years in good health. Each CDR3 is given with its conserved first and last residue. D genes are given only for firm matches. Some rows mark clone size as missing; the rest say once, few, many or name a class of expanded clone.

j_gene,len,d_gene,v_gene,abundance,CDR3aa,CDR3nt
TRBJ1-1,14,.,TRBV27,.,CASSLRQGKSQAFF,TGTGCCAGCAGTTTACGGCAGGGGAAATCACAAGCTTTCTTT
TRBJ1-2,15,TRBD1,TRBV5-6,once,CASSIGQGKGYRYTF,TGTGCCAGCAGCATAGGACAGGGAAAGGGATACCGCTACACCTTC
TRBJ2-7,13,TRBD1,TRBV6-5,once,CASRPTGVGEQYF,TGTGCCAGCAGACCTACAGGGGTGGGCGAGCAGTACTTC
TRBJ2-7,12,.,TRBV5-5,.,CASSLSGYEQYF,TGTGCCAGCAGCTTGAGTGGGTACGAGCAGTACTTC
TRBJ1-1,14,.,TRBV2,.,CASSEALRGTEAFF,TGTGCCAGCAGTGAAGCGCTGAGGGGCACTGAAGCTTTCTTT
TRBJ1-2,14,.,TRBV6-5,.,CASSYGREIYGYTF,TGTGCCAGCAGTTACGGCCGGGAGATTTATGGCTACACCTTC
TRBJ2-5,15,.,TRBV10-2,.,CASSESSSWKETQYF,TGCGCCAGCAGTGAGTCTAGTAGCTGGAAAGAGACCCAGTACTTC
TRBJ1-4,15,.,TRBV5-6,.,CASSITGTLNEKLFF,TGTGCCAGCAGCATAACCGGGACTCTTAATGAAAAACTGTTTTTT
TRBJ1-5,17,.,TRBV29-1,.,CSVEDNLAGVSTDTQHF,TGCAGCGTTGAAGACAATCTAGCGGGAGTTAGCACAGATACGCAGCATTTT
TRBJ2-7,11,.,TRBV6-1,.,CASLGYYEQYF,TGTGCCAGCCTAGGTTACTACGAGCAGTACTTC
TRBJ2-5,12,.,TRBV2,once,CASSVSGGTQYF,TGTGCCAGCAGTGTGTCTGGAGGGACCCAGTACTTC
TRBJ2-7,14,.,TRBV7-2,.,CASSLGPGGYEQYF,TGTGCCAGCAGCTTAGGCCCCGGAGGGTACGAGCAGTACTTC